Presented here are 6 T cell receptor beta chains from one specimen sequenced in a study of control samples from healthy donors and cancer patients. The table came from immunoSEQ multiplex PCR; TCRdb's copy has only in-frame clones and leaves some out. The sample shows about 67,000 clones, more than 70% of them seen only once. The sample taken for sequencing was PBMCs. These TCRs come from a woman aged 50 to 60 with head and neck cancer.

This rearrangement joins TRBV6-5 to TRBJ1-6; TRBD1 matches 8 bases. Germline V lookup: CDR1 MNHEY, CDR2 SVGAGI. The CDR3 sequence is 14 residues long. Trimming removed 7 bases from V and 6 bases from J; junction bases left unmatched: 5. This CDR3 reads CASTYRGGNSPLHF. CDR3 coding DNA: TGTGCCAGCACCTACAGGGGGGGTAATTCACCCCTCCACTTT.

The CDR3 nucleotides read TGCGCCAGCAGTCAATCTAACAGGAGCTCTGGAAACACCATATATTTT. It encodes CASSQSNRSSGNTIYF. The rearrangement links TRBV23-1 to TRBJ1-3; TRBD1 might be the D (5 bases). TRBV23-1 is identified as an open reading frame with a role that is uncertain. The germline V and J ends were trimmed by 0 bases and 0 bases, with 9 bases remaining between them. CDR3 size: 16 residues.

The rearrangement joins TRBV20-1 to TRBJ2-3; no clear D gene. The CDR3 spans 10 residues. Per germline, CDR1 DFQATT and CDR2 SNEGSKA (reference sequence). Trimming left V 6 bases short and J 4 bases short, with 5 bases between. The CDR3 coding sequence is TGCAGTGCCCAGGCAGATACGCAGTATTTT. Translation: CSAQADTQYF.

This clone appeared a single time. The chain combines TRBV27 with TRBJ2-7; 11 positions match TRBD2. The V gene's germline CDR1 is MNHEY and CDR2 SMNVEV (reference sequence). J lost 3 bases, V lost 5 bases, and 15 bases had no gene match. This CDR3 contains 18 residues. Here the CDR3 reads CASSRVSGGAIVDYEQYF. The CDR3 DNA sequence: TGTGCCAGCAGTCGGGTTAGCGGGGGGGCCATTGTTGACTACGAGCAGTACTTC.

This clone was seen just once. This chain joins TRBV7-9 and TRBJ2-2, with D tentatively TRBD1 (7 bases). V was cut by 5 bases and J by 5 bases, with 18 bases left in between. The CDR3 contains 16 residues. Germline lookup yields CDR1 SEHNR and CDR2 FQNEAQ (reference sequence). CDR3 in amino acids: CASSPQAGQQTGELFF. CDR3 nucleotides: TGTGCCAGCAGCCCCCAGGCGGGACAGCAGACCGGGGAGCTGTTTTTT.

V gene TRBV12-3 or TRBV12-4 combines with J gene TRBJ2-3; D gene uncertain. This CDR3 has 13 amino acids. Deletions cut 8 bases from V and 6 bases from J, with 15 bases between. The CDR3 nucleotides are TGTGCCAGCGAGGATGGGGTATCGGATACGCAGTATTTT. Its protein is CASEDGVSDTQYF.